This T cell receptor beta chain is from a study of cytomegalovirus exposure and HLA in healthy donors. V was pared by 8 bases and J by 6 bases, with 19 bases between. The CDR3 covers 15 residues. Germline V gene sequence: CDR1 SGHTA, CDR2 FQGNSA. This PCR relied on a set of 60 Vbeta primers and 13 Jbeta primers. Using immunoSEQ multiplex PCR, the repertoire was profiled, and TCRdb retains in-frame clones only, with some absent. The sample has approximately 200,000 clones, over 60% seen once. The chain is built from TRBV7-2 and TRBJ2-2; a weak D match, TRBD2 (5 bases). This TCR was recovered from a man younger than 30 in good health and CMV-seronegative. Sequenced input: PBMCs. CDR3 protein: CASGSSVGTAGELFF. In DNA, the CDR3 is TGTGCCAGCGGGAGCTCTGTGGGAACTGCCGGGGAGCTGTTTTTT.